This T cell receptor beta chain was sequenced during a study of T cell responses to AZD1222 COVID-19 vaccine. Study-level background: Second-dose timings of about 4 or about 12 weeks were pooled.

Broader study findings: Following two doses of AZD1222, Spike-specific TCR breadth and depth rose.

Clones were sequenced by immunoSEQ multiplex PCR, and TCRdb holds only the in-frame ones, with some missing. The sample holds about 84,000 clones, more than 80% seen once. Of note for this clone: The antigen is not known.

The V and J ends lost 5 bases and 2 bases, in that order; junction bases with no gene match: 5. This CDR3 is 14 amino acids long. Germline V gene data show CDR1 as LGHNA and CDR2 as YNFKEQ. The receptor was isolated from an adult in good health. The rearrangement uses TRBV4-2 and TRBJ1-2, with 7 bases fitting TRBD1. The source was peripheral blood, collected on day 0 of AZD1222 vaccination. CDR3 in amino acids: CASSNPGGNYGYTF. The CDR3 DNA reads TGTGCCAGCAGCAATCCAGGGGGAAACTATGGCTACACCTTC.